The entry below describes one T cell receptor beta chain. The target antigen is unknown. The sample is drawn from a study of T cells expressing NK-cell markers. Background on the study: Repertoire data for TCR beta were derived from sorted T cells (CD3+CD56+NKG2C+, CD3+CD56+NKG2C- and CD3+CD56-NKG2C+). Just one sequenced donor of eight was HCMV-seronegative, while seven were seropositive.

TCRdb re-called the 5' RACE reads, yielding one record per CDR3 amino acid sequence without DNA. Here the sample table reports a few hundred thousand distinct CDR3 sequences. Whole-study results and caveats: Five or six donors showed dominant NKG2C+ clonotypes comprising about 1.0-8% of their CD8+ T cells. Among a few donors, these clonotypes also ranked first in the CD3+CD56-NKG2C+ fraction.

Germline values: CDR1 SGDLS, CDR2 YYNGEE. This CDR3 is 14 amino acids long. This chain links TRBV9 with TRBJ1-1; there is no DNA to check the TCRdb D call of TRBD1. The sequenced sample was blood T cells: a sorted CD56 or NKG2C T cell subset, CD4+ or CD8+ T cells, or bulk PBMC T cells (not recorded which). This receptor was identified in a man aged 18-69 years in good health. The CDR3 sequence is CASSAGRGATEAFF.